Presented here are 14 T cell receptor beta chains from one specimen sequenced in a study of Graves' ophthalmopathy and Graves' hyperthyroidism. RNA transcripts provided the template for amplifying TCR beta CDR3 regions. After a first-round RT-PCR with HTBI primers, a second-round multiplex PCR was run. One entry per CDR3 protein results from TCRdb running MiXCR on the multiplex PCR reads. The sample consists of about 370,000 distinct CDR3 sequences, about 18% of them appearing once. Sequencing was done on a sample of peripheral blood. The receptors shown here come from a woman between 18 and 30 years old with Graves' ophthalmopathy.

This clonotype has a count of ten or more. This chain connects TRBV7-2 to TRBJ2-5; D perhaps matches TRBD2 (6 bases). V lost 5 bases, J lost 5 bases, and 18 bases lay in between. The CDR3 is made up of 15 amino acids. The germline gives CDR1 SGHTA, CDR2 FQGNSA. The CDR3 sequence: CASSPRSAGMETQYF. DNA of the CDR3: TGTGCCAGCAGCCCCCGGTCAGCGGGTATGGAGACCCAGTACTTC.

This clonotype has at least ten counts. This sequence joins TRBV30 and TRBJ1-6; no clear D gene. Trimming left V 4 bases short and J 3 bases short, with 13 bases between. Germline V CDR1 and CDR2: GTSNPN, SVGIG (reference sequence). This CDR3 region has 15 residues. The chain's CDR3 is CAWNTGLIYNSPLHF. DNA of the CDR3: TGTGCCTGGAATACTGGACTGATCTATAATTCACCCCTCCACTTT. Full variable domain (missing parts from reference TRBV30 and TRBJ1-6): SQTIHQWPATLVQPVGSPLSLECTVEGTSNPNLYWYRQAAGRGLQLLFYSVGIGQISSEVPQNLSASRPQDRQFILSSKKLLLSDSGFYLCAWNTGLIYNSPLHFGNGTRLTVT.

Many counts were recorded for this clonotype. CDR3 coding DNA: TGTGCCAGCAGCTTGCTATACGGCTCCTACGAGCAGTACTTC. This encodes CASSLLYGSYEQYF. The chain uses TRBV5-5 and TRBJ2-7; D unresolved. Germline lookup yields CDR1 SGHKS and CDR2 YYEKEE (reference sequence). CDR3 length equals 14 residues. V lost 1 base, J lost 0 bases, and 8 bases lay in between.

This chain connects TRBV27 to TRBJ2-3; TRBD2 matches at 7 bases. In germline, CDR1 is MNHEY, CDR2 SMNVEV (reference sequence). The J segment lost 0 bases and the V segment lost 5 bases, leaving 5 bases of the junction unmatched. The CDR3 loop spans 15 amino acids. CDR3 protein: CASSGPGLSTDTQYF. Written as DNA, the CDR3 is TGTGCCAGCAGTGGTCCGGGACTAAGCACAGATACGCAGTATTTT.

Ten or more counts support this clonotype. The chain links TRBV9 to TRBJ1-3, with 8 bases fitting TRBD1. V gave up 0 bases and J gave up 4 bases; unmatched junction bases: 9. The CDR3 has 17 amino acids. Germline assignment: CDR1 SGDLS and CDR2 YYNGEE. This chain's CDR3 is CASSVALQGAMGNTIYF. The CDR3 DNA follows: TGTGCCAGCAGCGTAGCCCTGCAGGGGGCGATGGGAAACACCATATATTTT.

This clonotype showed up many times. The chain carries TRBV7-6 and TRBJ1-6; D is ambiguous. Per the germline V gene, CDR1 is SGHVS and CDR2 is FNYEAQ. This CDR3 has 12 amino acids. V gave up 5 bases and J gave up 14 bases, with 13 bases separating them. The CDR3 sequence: CASSPLGGSLHF. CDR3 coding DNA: TGTGCCAGCAGCCCCCTGGGAGGATCCCTCCACTTT. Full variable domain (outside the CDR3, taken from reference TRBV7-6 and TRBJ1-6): GAGVSQSPRYKVTKRGQDVALRCDPISGHVSLYWYRQALGQGPEFLTYFNYEAQQDKSGLPNDRFSAERPEGSISTLTIQRTEQRDSAMYRCASSPLGGSLHFGNGTRLTVT.

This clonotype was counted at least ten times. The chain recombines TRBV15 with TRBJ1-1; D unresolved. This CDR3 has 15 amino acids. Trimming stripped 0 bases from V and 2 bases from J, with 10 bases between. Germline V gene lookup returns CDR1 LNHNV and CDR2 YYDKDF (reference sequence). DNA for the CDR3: TGTGCCACCAGCAGAGAGGGGATCTTAAACACTGAAGCTTTCTTT. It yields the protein CATSREGILNTEAFF.

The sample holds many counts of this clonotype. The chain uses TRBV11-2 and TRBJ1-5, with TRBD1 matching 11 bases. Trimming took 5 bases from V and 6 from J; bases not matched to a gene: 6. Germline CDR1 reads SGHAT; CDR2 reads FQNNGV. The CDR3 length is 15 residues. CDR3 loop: CASSQDRGRFQPQHF. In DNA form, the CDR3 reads TGTGCCAGCAGCCAGGACAGGGGGCGCTTTCAGCCCCAGCATTTT.

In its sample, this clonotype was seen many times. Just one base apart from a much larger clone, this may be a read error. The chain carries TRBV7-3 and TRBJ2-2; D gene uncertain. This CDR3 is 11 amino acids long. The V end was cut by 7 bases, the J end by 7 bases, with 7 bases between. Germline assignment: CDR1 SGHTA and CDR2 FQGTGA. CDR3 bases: TGTGCCAGCACCCTCGGCGGGGAGCTGTTTTTT. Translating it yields CASTLGGELFF.

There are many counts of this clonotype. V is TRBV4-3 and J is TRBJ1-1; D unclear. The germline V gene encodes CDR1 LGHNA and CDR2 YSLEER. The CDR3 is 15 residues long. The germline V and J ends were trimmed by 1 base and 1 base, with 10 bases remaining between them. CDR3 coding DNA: TGCGCCAGCAGCCAAGCCGTCCGTCGGAACACTGAAGCTTTCTTT. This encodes CASSQAVRRNTEAFF.

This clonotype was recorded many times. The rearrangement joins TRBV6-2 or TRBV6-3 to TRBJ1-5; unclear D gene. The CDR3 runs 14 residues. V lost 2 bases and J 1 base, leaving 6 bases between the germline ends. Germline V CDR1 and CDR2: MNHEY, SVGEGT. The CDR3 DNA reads TGTGCCAGCAGTTACGAGCTCAGCAATCAGCCCCAGCATTTT. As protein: CASSYELSNQPQHF.

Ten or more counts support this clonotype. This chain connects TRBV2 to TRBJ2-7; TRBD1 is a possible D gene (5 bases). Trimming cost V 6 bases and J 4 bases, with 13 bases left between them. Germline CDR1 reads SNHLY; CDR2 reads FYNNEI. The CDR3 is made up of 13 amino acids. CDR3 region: CASRAQGFYEQYF. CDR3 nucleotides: TGTGCCAGCAGAGCTCAGGGTTTTTACGAGCAGTACTTC. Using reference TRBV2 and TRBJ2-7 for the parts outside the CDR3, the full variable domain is EPEVTQTPSHQVTQMGQEVILRCVPISNHLYFYWYRQILGQKVEFLVSFYNNEISEKSEIFDDQFSVERPDGSNFTLKIRSTKLEDSAMYFCASRAQGFYEQYFGPGTRLTVT.

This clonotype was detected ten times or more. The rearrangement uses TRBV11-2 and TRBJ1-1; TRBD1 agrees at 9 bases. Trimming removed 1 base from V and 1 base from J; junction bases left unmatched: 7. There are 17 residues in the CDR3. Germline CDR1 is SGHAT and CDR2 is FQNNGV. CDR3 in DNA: TGTGCCAGCAGCTTAGTGAAGGTGGACAGGGGGAACACTGAAGCTTTCTTT. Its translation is CASSLVKVDRGNTEAFF.

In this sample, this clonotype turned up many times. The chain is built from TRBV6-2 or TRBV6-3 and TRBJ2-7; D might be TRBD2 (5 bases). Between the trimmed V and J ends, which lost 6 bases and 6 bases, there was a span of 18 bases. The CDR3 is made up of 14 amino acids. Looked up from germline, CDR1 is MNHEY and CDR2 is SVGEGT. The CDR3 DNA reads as TGTGCCAGCAGGGAGGACCCAGCATCTTTCGAGCAGTACTTC. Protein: CASREDPASFEQYF.